The 14 T cell receptor beta chains in this list originate from one sample, sequenced in a study of cytomegalovirus exposure and HLA in healthy donors. It was with 60 Vbeta and 13 Jbeta primers that the PCR ran. Clones were read by immunoSEQ multiplex PCR, and TCRdb kept only the in-frame ones, dropping some. The sample yields around 300,000 clones, around two thirds seen once. What was sequenced was PBMCs. The receptors derive from a female donor in good health and CMV-seronegative.

This chain connects TRBV7-9 to TRBJ2-7, with D tentatively TRBD1 (5 bases). This CDR3 has 11 amino acids. Between the trimmed V and J ends, which lost 5 bases and 10 bases, there was a span of 12 bases. Germline V gives CDR1 SEHNR, CDR2 FQNEAQ (reference sequence). CDR3 in amino acids: CASSLVGAQYF. CDR3 in DNA: TGTGCCAGCAGCCTAGTAGGGGCCCAGTACTTC.

This clone was recorded a few times. This chain uses TRBV12-5 with TRBJ2-4, with a tentative D call TRBD1 (5 bases). Looked up from germline, CDR1 is LGHNT and CDR2 is FRNRAP. This CDR3 spans 12 amino acids. V shed 7 bases and J shed 6 bases, with 10 bases lying between them. Here the CDR3 DNA reads TGTGCTAGTGCCCTAGACAGAAACATTCAGTACTTC. Translation gives CASALDRNIQYF.

The chain uses TRBV18 and TRBJ2-1; TRBD2 agrees at 11 bases. Per germline, CDR1 KGHSH and CDR2 LQKENI. J lost 3 bases, V lost 3 bases, and 7 bases had no gene match. The CDR3 consists of 17 residues. The CDR3 bases are TGTGCCAGCTCACCCCATCCAACTAGCGGGAGCTACAATGAGCAGTTCTTC. Translating gives CASSPHPTSGSYNEQFF.

The chain joins TRBV5-6 to TRBJ1-5; 8 bases fit TRBD1. Per germline, CDR1 SGHDT and CDR2 YYEEEE. Unmatched junction bases numbered 4, after V lost 4 bases and J lost 4 bases. The CDR3 has 14 residues. CDR3 sequence: CASSIYRGNQPQHF. The CDR3 region has the DNA TGTGCCAGCAGCATATACAGGGGGAATCAGCCCCAGCATTTT.

The chain links TRBV5-1 to TRBJ1-1, with 7 bases fitting TRBD1. With V trimmed by 0 bases and J by 2 bases, 7 bases remained unmatched. Germline V gene lookup returns CDR1 SGHRS and CDR2 YFSETQ. The CDR3 covers 16 residues. CDR3 protein: CASSLALAGGNTEAFF. Written as DNA, the CDR3 is TGCGCCAGCAGCTTGGCGCTCGCAGGGGGTAACACTGAAGCTTTCTTT.

The chain has TRBV4-1 and TRBJ2-6, with D unresolved. Looked up from germline, CDR1 is MGHRA and CDR2 is YSYEKL. V was clipped by 1 base and J by 0 bases, with 7 bases between them. The CDR3 runs to 16 residues. This chain's CDR3 is CASSQVLSSGANVLTF. CDR3 nucleotides: TGCGCCAGCAGCCAAGTCCTGAGCTCTGGGGCCAACGTCCTGACTTTC.

The chain joins TRBV5-1 to TRBJ2-5; 11 bases are a match to TRBD1. CDR1 and CDR2 from the germline V gene are SGHRS and YFSETQ. This CDR3 region has 15 residues. With V trimmed by 0 bases and J by 11 bases, 9 bases remained unmatched. Written as DNA, the CDR3 is TGCGCCAGCAGCTTGGGCGGACAGGGGGCAGGTGAGCAGTACTTC. Protein sequence: CASSLGGQGAGEQYF.

This clone showed up just once. This chain connects TRBV10-3 to TRBJ1-4, with D tentatively TRBD1 (5 bases). This CDR3 spans 13 amino acids. V dropped 11 bases and J dropped 8 bases, with 18 bases sitting between them. Per the germline V gene, CDR1 is ENHRY and CDR2 is SYGVKD. Written as DNA, the CDR3 is TGTGCCTCCCGGGCAGGGCCCGGGGAAAAACTGTTTTTT. It codes for CASRAGPGEKLFF.

The V call is TRBV15, the J call TRBJ2-7; the match to TRBD1 covers 9 bases. This CDR3 comprises 16 residues. The ends lost 0 bases at V and 1 base at J; junction bases unmatched: 4. CDR1 and CDR2 from the germline V gene are LNHNV and YYDKDF (reference sequence). The CDR3 region has the DNA TGTGCCACCAGCAGAGATAAGGGGACAGGGTCCTACGAGCAGTACTTC. This encodes CATSRDKGTGSYEQYF.

Details on this clone: The final CDR3 position lacks the conserved phenylalanine or tryptophan, pointing to a likely read error. V and J are TRBV7-9 and TRBJ2-7, with 15 bases fitting TRBD2. Germline trimming cut 1 base from V and 6 bases from J; bases unmatched to any gene: 7. Germline CDR1 reads SEHNR; CDR2 reads FQNEAQ (reference sequence). The CDR3 is made up of 17 amino acids. CDR3 nucleotide sequence: TGTGCCAGCAGCTTAGGGGGGACTAGCGGGAGGAGGAGCGAGCAGTACCTC. Translating it yields CASSLGGTSGRRSEQYL.

This chain links TRBV27 with TRBJ1-6; 8 bases map to TRBD1. This CDR3 has 16 amino acids. The V segment lost 5 bases and the J segment 8 bases; nucleotides outside the gene matches: 11. CDR1 is MNHEY and CDR2 is SMNVEV in the germline V gene (reference sequence). CDR3 loop: CASSPPRTGQYSPLHF. The DNA of the CDR3 is TGTGCCAGCAGTCCCCCCCGGACAGGGCAATATTCACCCCTCCACTTT.

This chain links TRBV9 with TRBJ2-6; TRBD1 matches at 10 bases. Germline loops: CDR1 SGDLS, CDR2 YYNGEE. V lost 4 bases to trimming and J lost 2 bases; unmatched junction nucleotides: 3. The CDR3 spans 16 residues. The CDR3 DNA reads TGTGCCAGCAGCCCCGGACAGGGGGCTGGGGCCAACGTCCTGACTTTC. Translating gives CASSPGQGAGANVLTF.

The V gene is TRBV11-1, the J gene TRBJ2-7; D not resolved. Germline V CDR1 and CDR2: SGHAT, FQDESV (reference sequence). Trimming removed 5 bases at V and 3 bases at J, with 5 bases between. The CDR3 loop spans 11 amino acids. CDR3 residues: CASSLYYEQYF. The CDR3 region has the DNA TGTGCCAGCAGCCTCTACTACGAGCAGTACTTC.

The chain recombines TRBV6-5 with TRBJ1-2; D gene unclear. CDR3 length equals 16 residues. Germline lookup yields CDR1 MNHEY and CDR2 SVGAGI. V lost 2 bases and J lost 2, with 15 bases in between. CDR3 nucleotide sequence: TGTGCCAGCAGTTACACCACTCCCCCCTGGAACTATGGCTACACCTTC. As protein: CASSYTTPPWNYGYTF.